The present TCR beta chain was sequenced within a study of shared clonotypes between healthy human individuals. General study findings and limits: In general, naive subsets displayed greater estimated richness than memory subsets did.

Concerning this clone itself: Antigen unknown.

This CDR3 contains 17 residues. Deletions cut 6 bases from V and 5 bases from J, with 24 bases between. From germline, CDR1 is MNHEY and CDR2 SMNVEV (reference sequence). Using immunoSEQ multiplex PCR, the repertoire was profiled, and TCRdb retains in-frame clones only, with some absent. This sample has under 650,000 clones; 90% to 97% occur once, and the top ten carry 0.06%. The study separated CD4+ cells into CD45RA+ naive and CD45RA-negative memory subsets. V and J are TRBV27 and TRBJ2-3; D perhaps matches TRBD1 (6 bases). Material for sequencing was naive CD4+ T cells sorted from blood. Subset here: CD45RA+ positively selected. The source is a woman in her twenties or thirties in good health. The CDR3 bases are TGTGCCAGCAGCACCATCCAGGGGCCGCCGAGGGTAGATACGCAGTATTTT. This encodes CASSTIQGPPRVDTQYF.